What follows are 15 T cell receptor beta chains derived from one specimen sequenced in a study of blood T cell repertoires in COVID-19. Libraries were prepared by immunoSEQ multiplex PCR; TCRdb keeps only in-frame clonotypes and omits some of them. This sample has roughly 200,000 clones, with 87% found just once. Sequencing was carried out using PBMCs or T cells enriched from blood (not recorded which). The receptors were gathered from a woman in her 30s who had recovered from COVID-19.

This chain connects TRBV4-2 to TRBJ1-2; 8 nucleotides line up with TRBD1. J gave up 4 bases and V 0 bases, and 10 bases lay outside the gene matches. The CDR3 has 17 amino acids. The germline V gene encodes CDR1 LGHNA and CDR2 YNFKEQ. The CDR3 spells CASSQEGAGDRRYGYTF. CDR3 coding DNA: TGTGCCAGCAGCCAAGAGGGGGCGGGGGACAGGCGCTATGGCTACACCTTC.

V gene TRBV7-9 combines with J gene TRBJ1-1; 11 nucleotides match TRBD1. The CDR3 runs to 17 residues. The germline gives CDR1 SEHNR, CDR2 FQNEAQ (reference sequence). The J segment lost 2 bases and the V segment lost 5 bases, leaving 10 bases of the junction unmatched. The CDR3 loop is CASSRRTGGRGNTEAFF. Here the CDR3 DNA reads TGTGCCAGCAGCCGACGGACAGGGGGCAGGGGAAACACTGAAGCTTTCTTT.

The V and J genes are TRBV5-1 and TRBJ1-2, with 7 bases fitting TRBD1. The CDR3 covers 18 residues. V lost 4 bases to trimming and J lost 0 bases; unmatched junction nucleotides: 15. Germline lookup yields CDR1 SGHRS and CDR2 YFSETQ. This CDR3 reads CASSTGRQGLSTNYGYTF. The CDR3 bases are TGCGCCAGCAGCACCGGACGACAGGGATTATCAACTAACTATGGCTACACCTTC.

The chain uses TRBV10-3 and TRBJ1-2; weak D call: TRBD1 (5 bases). There are 12 residues in the CDR3. V gave up 3 bases and J gave up 10 bases, with 12 bases separating them. In germline, CDR1 is ENHRY, CDR2 SYGVKD. In DNA, the CDR3 is TGTGCCATCAGTGATTCGGGGGACGACTACACCTTC. Residues: CAISDSGDDYTF.

The rearrangement uses TRBV5-5 and TRBJ2-7, with D maybe TRBD1 (5 bases). Looked up from germline, CDR1 is SGHKS and CDR2 is YYEKEE (reference sequence). V was cut by 3 bases and J by 1 base, with 8 bases left in between. The CDR3 loop spans 13 amino acids. In DNA form, the CDR3 reads TGTGCCAGCAGCTCTCGACAGTCCTACGAGCAGTACTTC. Its protein is CASSSRQSYEQYF.

The rearrangement uses TRBV30 and TRBJ1-4, with 7 bases lining up with TRBD1. The CDR3 is made up of 12 amino acids. With V trimmed by 5 bases and J by 7 bases, 4 bases remained unmatched. Germline assignment: CDR1 GTSNPN and CDR2 SVGIG (reference sequence). CDR3: CAWCQGGEKLFF. The CDR3 DNA sequence: TGTGCCTGGTGTCAGGGGGGTGAAAAACTGTTTTTT.

V is TRBV7-6 and J is TRBJ2-1; the D is unclear. Trimming stripped 1 base from V and 13 bases from J, with 17 bases between. CDR1 SGHVS and CDR2 FNYEAQ come from the germline V gene. The CDR3 length is 14 residues. This chain's CDR3 is CASSLVGRTQAQFF. In DNA, the CDR3 is TGTGCCAGCAGCTTAGTTGGAAGAACCCAGGCCCAGTTCTTC. The full variable domain, its missing parts supplied by reference TRBV7-6 and TRBJ2-1, is GAGVSQSPRYKVTKRGQDVALRCDPISGHVSLYWYRQALGQGPEFLTYFNYEAQQDKSGLPNDRFSAERPEGSISTLTIQRTEQRDSAMYRCASSLVGRTQAQFFGPGTRLTVL.

The genes are TRBV5-8 and TRBJ1-5; tentative D call: TRBD1 (5 bases). V was clipped by 1 base and J by 5 bases, with 7 bases between them. Germline V gene sequence: CDR1 SGHTS, CDR2 YDEGEE. This CDR3 is 13 amino acids long. Here the CDR3 DNA reads TGTGCCAGCAGCTTGCAGGGCGATCAGCCCCAGCATTTT. Translated: CASSLQGDQPQHF.

V usage is TRBV11-3 and J usage is TRBJ2-2; D uncertain. V shed 5 bases and J shed 1 base, with 11 bases lying between them. The length of the CDR3 is 15 residues. Germline-derived CDR1 and CDR2 are SGHNT and YENEEA. The CDR3 loop is CASSPQVGNTGELFF. The DNA of the CDR3 is TGTGCCAGCAGCCCCCAGGTGGGGAACACCGGGGAGCTGTTTTTT.

J is TRBJ1-1 and V is TRBV4-1, with D possibly TRBD1 on 6 matching bases. In germline, CDR1 is MGHRA, CDR2 YSYEKL. Between the trimmed V and J ends, which lost 2 bases and 7 bases, there was a span of 17 bases. The CDR3 is 15 amino acids. The CDR3 DNA follows: TGCGCCAGCAGCCAACGAACAGGGTCAGGTGGTGAAGCTTTCTTT. Translation: CASSQRTGSGGEAFF.

This chain connects TRBV4-3 to TRBJ1-2; D gene uncertain. The CDR3 sequence is 15 residues long. V lost 1 base and J 0 bases, leaving 9 bases between the germline ends. Germline CDR1 is LGHNA and CDR2 is YSLEER. As DNA, the CDR3 is TGCGCCAGCAGCCAAGGAGGGCTCGCTAACTATGGCTACACCTTC. Translation gives CASSQGGLANYGYTF.

The chain combines TRBV5-1 with TRBJ2-7, with a possible D match to TRBD2 (6 bases). This CDR3 region has 14 residues. The ends were cut back, 7 bases at V and 7 bases at J, with 21 bases in the middle. Germline values: CDR1 SGHRS, CDR2 YFSETQ. The CDR3 spells CASGLAPGGGEQYF. The DNA of the CDR3 is TGCGCCAGCGGTCTGGCCCCGGGTGGGGGGGAGCAGTACTTC. The variable domain in full, completed from reference TRBV5-1 and TRBJ2-7, reads KAGVTQTPRYLIKTRGQQVTLSCSPISGHRSVSWYQQTPGQGLQFLFEYFSETQRNKGNFPGRFSGRQFSNSRSEMNVSTLELGDSALYLCASGLAPGGGEQYFGPGTRLTVT.

The chain recombines TRBV5-8 with TRBJ1-2, with a weak D call TRBD1 (5 bases). Looked up from germline, CDR1 is SGHTS and CDR2 is YDEGEE. With 4 bases removed from V and 6 bases from J, the gap between germline ends came to 19 bases. The CDR3 is made up of 15 amino acids. CDR3 sequence reads: CASSRLGRVQDGYTF. The CDR3 DNA sequence: TGTGCCAGCAGCCGTTTGGGCAGGGTACAAGATGGCTACACCTTC.

V is TRBV12-3 or TRBV12-4 and J is TRBJ2-2; no firm D call. Trimming removed 3 bases from V and 5 bases from J, with 7 bases in between. The CDR3 length is 13 residues. CDR3 protein: CASSFGDTGELFF. For the CDR3, the DNA is TGTGCCAGCAGTTTCGGTGATACCGGGGAGCTGTTTTTT.

This chain joins TRBV30 and TRBJ1-6; D is ambiguous. Germline CDR1 is GTSNPN and CDR2 is SVGIG (reference sequence). Trimming took off 0 bases at V and 14 bases at J, with 17 bases between the two ends. The CDR3 runs to 14 residues. The CDR3 loop reads CAWSVLSGNEALHF. CDR3 coding DNA: TGTGCCTGGAGTGTACTGTCGGGGAACGAGGCCCTCCACTTT. Using reference TRBV30 and TRBJ1-6 for the parts outside the CDR3, the full variable domain is SQTIHQWPATLVQPVGSPLSLECTVEGTSNPNLYWYRQAAGRGLQLLFYSVGIGQISSEVPQNLSASRPQDRQFILSSKKLLLSDSGFYLCAWSVLSGNEALHFGNGTRLTVT.